These 25 T cell receptor beta chains were all obtained from the same sample, sequenced in a study of T-cell memory formation after mild COVID-19. TCRdb re-analysed the 5' RACE reads in MiXCR, keeping a single row per CDR3 protein. The sample lists around 370,000 distinct CDR3 sequences, over 20% occurring once. The sample comprised PBMCs or a T cell subset sorted from them (not recorded which). Every receptor here comes from an adult woman who had mild COVID-19 (a few samples of this study predate the infection). Cell type and time point are not known.

The genes are TRBV24-1 and TRBJ2-2; no definite D call. Per germline, CDR1 KGHDR and CDR2 SFDVKD. This CDR3 is built from 15 residues. Trimming removed 4 bases from V and 6 bases from J, with 14 bases in between. CDR3 coding DNA: TGTGCCACCAGTGACCCCACATCAACCCCCGGGGAGCTGTTTTTT. Protein: CATSDPTSTPGELFF.

This clonotype was picked up a small number of times. The J gene is TRBJ2-1, the V gene TRBV7-2; D perhaps matches TRBD1 (6 bases). The V end lost 4 bases, the J end lost 8 bases, and 12 bases lay between the germline ends. Germline V gene data show CDR1 as SGHTA and CDR2 as FQGNSA. The CDR3 length is 13 residues. CDR3 sequence reads: CASSSFQGYEQFF. The CDR3 coding sequence is TGTGCCAGCAGCTCCTTCCAGGGGTATGAGCAGTTCTTC.

The chain carries TRBV7-9 and TRBJ1-2; 7 bases match TRBD1. CDR1 is SEHNR and CDR2 is FQNEAQ in the germline V gene (reference sequence). The CDR3 has 15 residues. V was clipped by 1 base and J by 8 bases; unmatched bases: 10. The CDR3 DNA follows: TGTGCCAGCAGCTTAGACGACAGGGCCAACGGGGGCTACACCTTC. Protein: CASSLDDRANGGYTF.

This clonotype was counted many times. The rearrangement joins TRBV20-1 to TRBJ1-6, with TRBD1 identical over 7 bases. Germline trimming cut 8 bases from V and 5 bases from J; bases unmatched to any gene: 3. CDR3 size: 12 residues. The germline CDR1 and CDR2 sequences are DFQATT and SNEGSKA (reference sequence). CDR3 in DNA: TGCAGTATCAGGGGGGATAATTCACCCCTCCACTTT. Translated: CSIRGDNSPLHF.

This clonotype was picked up a small number of times. The gene calls are TRBV12-3 or TRBV12-4 and TRBJ1-1; 7 nucleotides align to TRBD1. V lost 1 base to trimming and J lost 1 base; unmatched junction nucleotides: 9. There are 17 residues in the CDR3. The CDR3 DNA sequence: TGTGCCAGCAGTTTAGTGGGGGCGGGACAGAGGAACACTGAAGCTTTCTTT. It codes for CASSLVGAGQRNTEAFF.

The chain couples TRBV7-9 to TRBJ1-2; TRBD1 might be the D (5 bases). V dropped 4 bases and J dropped 4 bases, with 7 bases sitting between them. Germline assignment: CDR1 SEHNR and CDR2 FQNEAQ (reference sequence). The CDR3 is 12 amino acids. CDR3 in amino acids: CASSSGAYGYTF. The CDR3 DNA is TGTGCCAGCAGCTCCGGGGCCTATGGCTACACCTTC.

This clonotype was seen only a few times. The V call is TRBV4-1, the J call TRBJ2-3; 10 bases match TRBD1. There are 18 residues in the CDR3. Germline V gene sequence: CDR1 MGHRA, CDR2 YSYEKL. The V segment lost 3 bases and the J segment 1 base; nucleotides outside the gene matches: 10. The CDR3 DNA reads as TGCGCCAGCAGCCACCGGACAGGGGGACGGAGTGGCACAGATACGCAGTATTTT. It encodes CASSHRTGGRSGTDTQYF.

This clonotype was seen a few times. The rearrangement links TRBV7-6 to TRBJ2-1; D is uncertain. Trimming took 5 bases from V and 6 from J, leaving 17 bases between them. The CDR3 has 15 residues. Germline loops: CDR1 SGHVS, CDR2 FNYEAQ. The chain's CDR3 is CASSPPSSGVNEQFF. CDR3 DNA: TGTGCCAGCAGCCCCCCGTCTAGTGGGGTCAATGAGCAGTTCTTC.

This clonotype showed up just a few times. The V call is TRBV29-1, the J call TRBJ2-7; no definite D call. Germline CDR1 reads SQVTM; CDR2 reads ANQGSEA. The CDR3 is 11 amino acids. V lost 2 bases, J lost 3 bases, and 5 bases lay in between. CDR3 DNA sequence: TGCAGCGTTGAAACCGACTACGAGCAGTACTTC. The encoded protein is CSVETDYEQYF.

The rearrangement uses TRBV20-1 and TRBJ2-2; D possibly uses TRBD1 or TRBD2 (5 bases each). The germline V and J ends were trimmed by 2 bases and 6 bases, with 13 bases remaining between them. Germline values: CDR1 DFQATT, CDR2 SNEGSKA (reference sequence). The CDR3 has 14 amino acids. The CDR3 sequence: CSARPLGRAGELFF. CDR3 nucleotide sequence: TGCAGTGCTAGACCTCTGGGACGGGCCGGGGAGCTGTTTTTT.

This clonotype was seen a handful of times. This rearrangement joins TRBV15 to TRBJ2-5; 7 positions match TRBD1. The V gene's germline CDR1 is LNHNV and CDR2 YYDKDF (reference sequence). V was clipped by 0 bases and J by 4 bases; unmatched bases: 11. The CDR3 is 17 residues long. The CDR3 DNA is TGTGCCACCAGCAGAGATTTACTCTTGGCAGGGGGAGAGACCCAGTACTTC. Translating it yields CATSRDLLLAGGETQYF.

J is TRBJ1-1 and V is TRBV6-6; D is perhaps TRBD1 (5 bases). From germline, CDR1 is MNHNY and CDR2 SVGAGI (reference sequence). V lost 6 bases, J lost 1 base, and 6 bases lay in between. This CDR3 has 12 amino acids. CDR3 DNA: TGTGCCAGCAGACAGGAGAACACTGAAGCTTTCTTT. This codes for CASRQENTEAFF.

This clonotype appeared a few times. This chain links TRBV7-9 with TRBJ1-6; D gene unclear. The CDR3 consists of 12 residues. The germline V gene encodes CDR1 SEHNR and CDR2 FQNEAQ (reference sequence). This CDR3 is CATALNNSPLHF. The CDR3 DNA reads TGTGCGACCGCCCTGAATAATTCACCCCTCCACTTT. Full variable domain (remainder filled in from reference TRBV7-9 and TRBJ1-6): DTGVSQNPRHKITKRGQNVTFRCDPISEHNRLYWYRQTLGQGPEFLTYFQNEAQLEKSRLLSDRFSAERPKGSFSTLEIQRTEQGDSAMYLCATALNNSPLHFGNGTRLTVT.

Notes on this clonotype: A read error may account for a junction end that differs from germline. The chain recombines TRBV7-9 with TRBJ2-2; D is uncertain. Germline CDR1 is SEHNR and CDR2 is FQNEAQ (reference sequence). The CDR3 has 15 amino acids. The CDR3 sequence: CASSLAVGNAGELFF. CDR3 nucleotides: TGTGCCAGCAGCTTAGCGGTGGGGAACGCCGGGGAGCTGTTTTTT.

This clonotype was counted a few times. DNA of the CDR3: TGTGCCACCAGCAGAATCCGGGGGCCAACAGATACGCAGTATTTT. Protein sequence: CATSRIRGPTDTQYF. This chain connects TRBV15 to TRBJ2-3; D may be TRBD1 or TRBD2 (6 bases each). In germline, CDR1 is LNHNV, CDR2 YYDKDF (reference sequence). The CDR3 is 15 amino acids. V shed 2 bases and J shed 3 bases, with 12 bases lying between them.

This clonotype was observed a few times. The chain recombines TRBV5-1 with TRBJ2-2; 8 bases are shared with TRBD2. The CDR3 runs to 15 residues. Looked up from germline, CDR1 is SGHRS and CDR2 is YFSETQ. V lost 4 bases to trimming and J lost 5 bases; unmatched junction nucleotides: 7. CDR3 amino acids: CASSPQSGGTGELFF. As DNA, the CDR3 is TGCGCCAGCAGCCCCCAGTCGGGGGGGACCGGGGAGCTGTTTTTT.

This clonotype was detected only a few times. The chain combines TRBV29-1 with TRBJ1-2; tentative D call: TRBD1 (5 bases). Germline CDR1 is SQVTM and CDR2 is ANQGSEA. V lost 0 bases and J lost 3, with 8 bases in between. The CDR3 runs 13 residues. This CDR3 is CSVEDRVDYGYTF. In DNA form, the CDR3 reads TGCAGCGTTGAAGACAGGGTGGACTATGGCTACACCTTC.

The gene calls are TRBV25-1 and TRBJ2-7, with D hard to call. Germline V gene lookup returns CDR1 MGHDK and CDR2 SYGVNS. V was cut by 3 bases and J by 5 bases, with 11 bases left in between. This CDR3 has 13 residues. CDR3 bases: TGTGCCAGCAGTGACCCCGATGTAGACGAGCAGTACTTC. Protein sequence: CASSDPDVDEQYF.

In regard to this clonotype: Its ends do not fully match the called genes, so a read error is possible. The rearrangement joins TRBV7-3 to TRBJ2-1, with TRBD2 matching 10 bases. Per the germline V gene, CDR1 is SGHTA and CDR2 is FQGTGA. This CDR3 is 15 amino acids long. CDR3: CASSLLGVAGGEQLF. The CDR3 DNA sequence: TGTGCCAGCAGCTTACTGGGGGTAGCGGGAGGTGAGCAGTTATTC.

This clonotype has just a few counts. This chain connects TRBV10-3 to TRBJ2-1, with 10 bases lining up with TRBD2. CDR1 and CDR2 (germline): ENHRY, SYGVKD. CDR3 length: 14 residues. Trimming took 7 bases from V and 5 from J; bases not matched to a gene: 5. CDR3 residues: CAIKGLADNNEQFF. CDR3 DNA sequence: TGTGCCATCAAAGGACTAGCGGATAACAATGAGCAGTTCTTC.

This sequence joins TRBV4-1 and TRBJ1-1, with D perhaps TRBD1 (5 bases). Germline CDR1 reads MGHRA; CDR2 reads YSYEKL. CDR3 length: 13 residues. Trimming cost V 1 base and J 8 bases, with 11 bases left between them. DNA for the CDR3: TGCGCCAGCAGCCAAGGGCGGGGCCTCGAAGCTTTCTTT. Protein sequence: CASSQGRGLEAFF.

This clonotype was counted a few times. The chain is built from TRBV5-6 and TRBJ2-3, with 10 bases aligning to TRBD2. CDR3 size: 19 residues. V shed 0 bases and J 2 bases; nucleotides not matched to a gene: 12. CDR1 and CDR2 from the germline V gene are SGHDT and YYEEEE. In nucleotides, the CDR3 is TGTGCCAGCAGCTTGGAGGTTTGGGTAGCGGGGGGCCTCACAGATACGCAGTATTTT. This encodes CASSLEVWVAGGLTDTQYF.

This clonotype was counted a few times. The rearrangement uses TRBV4-3 and TRBJ1-1; weak D call: TRBD1 (5 bases). The CDR3 runs 13 residues. The germline V gene has CDR1 LGHNA and CDR2 YSLEER. V was shortened by 4 bases and J by 5 bases, with 11 bases between the two germline ends. CDR3 loop: CASSRSAGTEAFF. The CDR3 DNA follows: TGCGCCAGCAGCCGTTCAGCAGGGACTGAAGCTTTCTTT.

This clonotype was seen a handful of times. This chain links TRBV30 with TRBJ2-7; 12 bases are a match to TRBD2. The ends lost 5 bases at V and 0 bases at J; junction bases unmatched: 5. CDR1 is GTSNPN, CDR2 SVGIG, per germline (reference sequence). This CDR3 has 15 amino acids. DNA for the CDR3: TGTGCCTGGGGGGGGACTAGCGGGCGCTCCTACGAGCAGTACTTC. Translation: CAWGGTSGRSYEQYF.

This clonotype was seen once. The CDR3 nucleotides read TGTGCCAGCAGCGTAGTGGGCAGTAACTATGGCTACACCTTC. Amino acids: CASSVVGSNYGYTF. V gene TRBV9 combines with J gene TRBJ1-2; D is uncertain. Germline CDR1 SGDLS, CDR2 YYNGEE. The V gene lost 0 bases and the J gene lost 1 base, with 7 bases spanning the gap. This CDR3 has 14 residues.